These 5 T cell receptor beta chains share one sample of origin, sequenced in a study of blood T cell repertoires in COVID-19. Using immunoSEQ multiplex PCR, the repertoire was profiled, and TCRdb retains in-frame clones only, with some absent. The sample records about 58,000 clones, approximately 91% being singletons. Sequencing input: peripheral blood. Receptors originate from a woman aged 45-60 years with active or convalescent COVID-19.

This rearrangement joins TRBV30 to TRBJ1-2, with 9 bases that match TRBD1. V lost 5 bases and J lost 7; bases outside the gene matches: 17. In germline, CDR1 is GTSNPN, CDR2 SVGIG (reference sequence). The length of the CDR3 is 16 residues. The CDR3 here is CAWVGPGTGRRFGYTF. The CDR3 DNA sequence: TGTGCCTGGGTGGGACCCGGGACAGGGAGGAGATTTGGCTACACCTTC.

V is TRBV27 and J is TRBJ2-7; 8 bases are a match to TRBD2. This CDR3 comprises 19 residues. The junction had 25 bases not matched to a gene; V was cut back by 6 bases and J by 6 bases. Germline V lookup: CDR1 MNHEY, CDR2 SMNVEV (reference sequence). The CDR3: CASSRPGLGGPLSPLEQYF. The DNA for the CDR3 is TGTGCCAGCAGCCGGCCGGGACTAGGCGGGCCCCTTTCCCCCCTCGAGCAGTACTTC.

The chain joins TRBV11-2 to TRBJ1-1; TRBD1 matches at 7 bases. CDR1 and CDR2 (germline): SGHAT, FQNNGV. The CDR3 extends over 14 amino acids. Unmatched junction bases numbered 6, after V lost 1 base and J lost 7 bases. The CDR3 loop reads CASSLGPGGNEAFF. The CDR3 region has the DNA TGTGCCAGCAGCTTAGGGCCAGGGGGTAATGAAGCTTTCTTT.

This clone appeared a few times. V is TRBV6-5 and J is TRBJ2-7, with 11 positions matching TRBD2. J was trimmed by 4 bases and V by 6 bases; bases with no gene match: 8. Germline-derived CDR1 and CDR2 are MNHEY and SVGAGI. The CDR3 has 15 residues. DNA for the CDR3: TGTGCCAGCAGCGATAGCGGGAGGGCCATATACGAGCAGTACTTC. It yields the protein CASSDSGRAIYEQYF.

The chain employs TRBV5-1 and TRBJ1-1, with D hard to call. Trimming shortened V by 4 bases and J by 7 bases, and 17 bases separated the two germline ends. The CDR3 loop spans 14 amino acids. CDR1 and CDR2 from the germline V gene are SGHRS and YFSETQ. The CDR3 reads CASSQTTEASEAFF. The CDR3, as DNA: TGCGCCAGCAGCCAAACGACTGAGGCGAGTGAAGCTTTCTTT.